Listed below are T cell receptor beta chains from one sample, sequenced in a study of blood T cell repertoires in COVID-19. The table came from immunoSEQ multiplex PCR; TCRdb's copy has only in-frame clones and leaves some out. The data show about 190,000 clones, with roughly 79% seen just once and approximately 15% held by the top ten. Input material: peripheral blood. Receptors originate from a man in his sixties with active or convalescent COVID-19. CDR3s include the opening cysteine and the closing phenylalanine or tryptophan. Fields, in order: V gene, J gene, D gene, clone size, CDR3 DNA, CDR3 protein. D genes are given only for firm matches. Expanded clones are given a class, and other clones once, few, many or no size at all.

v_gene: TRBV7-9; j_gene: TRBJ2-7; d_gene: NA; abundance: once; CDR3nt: TGTGCCAGCAGCTTCCCCGACAGGTCCGAGCAGTACTTC; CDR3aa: CASSFPDRSEQYF
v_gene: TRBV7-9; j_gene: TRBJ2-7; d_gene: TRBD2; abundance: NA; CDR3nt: TGTGCCAGCAGCTTAGGAGGGGACCATAGACTAGCGGTAACCTACGAGCAGTACTTC; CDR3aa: CASSLGGDHRLAVTYEQYF
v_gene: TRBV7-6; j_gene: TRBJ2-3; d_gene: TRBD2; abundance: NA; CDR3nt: TGTGCCAGCAGCTTAGCCTCGAGACTAGCGGGGGGTGATACGCAGTATTTT; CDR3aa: CASSLASRLAGGDTQYF
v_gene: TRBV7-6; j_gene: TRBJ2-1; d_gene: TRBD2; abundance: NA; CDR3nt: TGTGCCAGCAGCCGGGGAGGGCCGGTAGTAAATGAGCAGTTCTTC; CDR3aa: CASSRGGPVVNEQFF
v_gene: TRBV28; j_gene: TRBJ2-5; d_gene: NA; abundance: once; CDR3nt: TGTGCCAGCAGTTTGGGCTGGGAGGAGGAGACCCAGTACTTC; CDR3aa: CASSLGWEEETQYF
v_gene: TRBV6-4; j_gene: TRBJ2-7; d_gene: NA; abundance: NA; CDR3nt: TGTGCCAGCAGCGGGGAGGTTGGTTGGGAGCAGTACTTC; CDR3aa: CASSGEVGWEQYF
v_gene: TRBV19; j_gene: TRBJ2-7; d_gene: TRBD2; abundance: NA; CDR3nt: TGTGCCAGTAGAGAGGACCCGGAATCGCTAGCGGGCGAGCAGTACTTC; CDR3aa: CASREDPESLAGEQYF
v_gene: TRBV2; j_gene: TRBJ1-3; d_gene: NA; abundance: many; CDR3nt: TGTGCCAGCAGCCTCCGAGCGGCGGGTGGAAACACCATATATTTT; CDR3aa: CASSLRAAGGNTIYF
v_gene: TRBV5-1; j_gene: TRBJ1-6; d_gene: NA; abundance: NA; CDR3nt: TGCGCCAGCAGCAATCCGGGACAACTTAATTCACCCCTCCACTTT; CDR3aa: CASSNPGQLNSPLHF
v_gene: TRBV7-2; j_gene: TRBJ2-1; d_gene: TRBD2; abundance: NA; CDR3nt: TGTGCCAGCAGCCCCGATAGCGGGAATGATGAGCAGTTCTTC; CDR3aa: CASSPDSGNDEQFF
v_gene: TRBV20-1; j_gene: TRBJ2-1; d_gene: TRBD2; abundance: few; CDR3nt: TGCAGTGCTAGTGGCGCTGGACTAGCGGGAGGGCCCAAGCAGTTCTTC; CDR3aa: CSASGAGLAGGPKQFF
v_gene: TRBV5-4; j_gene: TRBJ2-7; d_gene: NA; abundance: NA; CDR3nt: TGTGCCAGCAGCTTGGGCGGGCTAACCTACGAGCAGTACTTC; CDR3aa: CASSLGGLTYEQYF
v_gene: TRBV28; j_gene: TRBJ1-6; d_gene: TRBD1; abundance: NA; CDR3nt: TGTGCCAGCAGCACTGCCGGGACAGGGGGCGTCAATAATTCACCCCTCCACTTT; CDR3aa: CASSTAGTGGVNNSPLHF
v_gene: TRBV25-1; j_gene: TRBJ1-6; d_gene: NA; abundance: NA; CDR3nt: TGTGCCAGCAGTGAATCAAGCCGTTTTAATTCACCCCTCCACTTT; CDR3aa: CASSESSRFNSPLHF
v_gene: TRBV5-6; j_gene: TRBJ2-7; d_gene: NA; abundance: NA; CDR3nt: TGTGCCAGCAGCGGGAGACCGCTCTACGAGCAGTACTTC; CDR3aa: CASSGRPLYEQYF
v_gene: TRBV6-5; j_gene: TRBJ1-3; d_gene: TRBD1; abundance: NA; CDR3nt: TGTGCCACCAGAGGGCAGGGGGCCCACACCATATATTTT; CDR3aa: CATRGQGAHTIYF
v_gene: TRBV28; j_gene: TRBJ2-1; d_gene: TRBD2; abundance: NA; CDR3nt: TGTGCCAGCAGTCCAGGGGCGGGAGGCTCTCGTGAGCAGTTCTTC; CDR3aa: CASSPGAGGSREQFF
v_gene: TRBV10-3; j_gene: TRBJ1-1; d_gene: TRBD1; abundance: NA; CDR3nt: TGTGCCATCAGTGTGCTCCGACAGGGGAACACTGAAGCTTTCTTT; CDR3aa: CAISVLRQGNTEAFF
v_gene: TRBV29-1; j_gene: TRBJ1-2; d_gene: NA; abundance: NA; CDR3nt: TGCAGCGTTGAGGAGGGGTATGGCTACACCTTC; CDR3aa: CSVEEGYGYTF
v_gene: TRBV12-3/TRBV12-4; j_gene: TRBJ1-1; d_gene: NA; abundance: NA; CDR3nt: TGTGCCAGCAGTTTTAGGACTTACACTGAAGCTTTCTTT; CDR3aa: CASSFRTYTEAFF
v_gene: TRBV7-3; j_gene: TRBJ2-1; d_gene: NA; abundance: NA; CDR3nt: TGTGCCAGCAGCCTGAGGGCTGGGCTCAATGAGCAGTTCTTC; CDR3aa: CASSLRAGLNEQFF
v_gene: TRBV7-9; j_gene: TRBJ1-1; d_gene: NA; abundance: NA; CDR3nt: TGTGCCAGCAGCTTACGGGAGAGCGCTGAAGCTTTCTTT; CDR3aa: CASSLRESAEAFF
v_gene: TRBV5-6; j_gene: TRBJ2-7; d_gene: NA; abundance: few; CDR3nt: TGTGCCAGCAGCCGGGAAGGTTACTACGAGCAGTACTTC; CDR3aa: CASSREGYYEQYF
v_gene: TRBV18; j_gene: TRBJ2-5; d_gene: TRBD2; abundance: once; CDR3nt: TGTGCCAGCTCACCGAGGGCTAGCGGCGATGGGGAGACCCAGTACTTC; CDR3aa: CASSPRASGDGETQYF
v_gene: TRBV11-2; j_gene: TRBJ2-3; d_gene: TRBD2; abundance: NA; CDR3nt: TGTGCCAGCAGCTTCGGGGGAGGGACAGATACGCAGTATTTT; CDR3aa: CASSFGGGTDTQYF
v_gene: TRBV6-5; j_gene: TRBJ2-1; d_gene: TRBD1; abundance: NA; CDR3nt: TGTGCCAGCAGTTTGGGACAGTCCTCCTACAATGAGCAGTTCTTC; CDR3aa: CASSLGQSSYNEQFF
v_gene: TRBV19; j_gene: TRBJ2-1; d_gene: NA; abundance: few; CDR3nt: TGTGCCAGTAGTAGTCGGACACTATACAATGAGCAGTTCTTC; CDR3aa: CASSSRTLYNEQFF
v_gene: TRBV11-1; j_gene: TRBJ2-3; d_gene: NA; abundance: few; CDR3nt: TGTGCCAGCAGCGCGGGACCCCCCTTTAGCACAGATACGCAGTATTTT; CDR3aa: CASSAGPPFSTDTQYF
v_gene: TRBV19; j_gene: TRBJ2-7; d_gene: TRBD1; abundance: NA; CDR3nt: TGTGCCAGTAGTGCAGACAGGGAGTGGCACTACGAGCAGTACTTC; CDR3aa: CASSADREWHYEQYF
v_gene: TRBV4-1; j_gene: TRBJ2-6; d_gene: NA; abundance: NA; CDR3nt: TGCGCCAGCAGCCAAGCGATGGGGGGGCAGGGCTCTGGGGCCAACGTCCTGACTTTC; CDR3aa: CASSQAMGGQGSGANVLTF
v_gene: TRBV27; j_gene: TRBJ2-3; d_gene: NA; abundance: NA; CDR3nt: TGTGCCAGCAGTCTCCAGGGTGCGACAGATACGCAGTATTTT; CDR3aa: CASSLQGATDTQYF
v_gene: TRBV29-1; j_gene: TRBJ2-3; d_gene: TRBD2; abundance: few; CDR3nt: TGCAGCGTTGACCGTTCGACTAGCGGGGGAAATACAGATACGCAGTATTTT; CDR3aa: CSVDRSTSGGNTDTQYF
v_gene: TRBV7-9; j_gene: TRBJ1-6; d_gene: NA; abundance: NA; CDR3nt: TGTGCCAGCAGGGAGGGGAATTCACCCCTCCACTTT; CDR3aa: CASREGNSPLHF
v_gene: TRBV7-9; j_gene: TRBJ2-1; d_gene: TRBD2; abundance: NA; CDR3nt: TGTGCCAGCAGCTTAGGGGCGGGAGAGGCCTGGGACAATGAGCAGTTCTTC; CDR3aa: CASSLGAGEAWDNEQFF
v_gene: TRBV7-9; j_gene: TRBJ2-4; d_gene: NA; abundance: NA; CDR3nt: TGTGCCAGCAGCTTAGTACCGGAACAGTCCATTCAGTACTTC; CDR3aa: CASSLVPEQSIQYF
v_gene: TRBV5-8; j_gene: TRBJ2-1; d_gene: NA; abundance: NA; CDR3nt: TGTGCCAGCAGCTTTAGGGGATCCTACAATGAGCAGTTCTTC; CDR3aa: CASSFRGSYNEQFF
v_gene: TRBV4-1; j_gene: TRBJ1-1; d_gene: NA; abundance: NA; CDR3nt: TGCGCCAGCAGCCCGGAGACAGGGAACACTGAAGCTTTCTTT; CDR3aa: CASSPETGNTEAFF
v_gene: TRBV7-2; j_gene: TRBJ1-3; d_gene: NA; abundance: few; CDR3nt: TGTGCCAGCAGCCCCCTTGGAAACACCATATATTTT; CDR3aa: CASSPLGNTIYF
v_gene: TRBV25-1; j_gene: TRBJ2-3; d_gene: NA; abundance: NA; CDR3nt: TGTGCCAGCAGTGATCCCAGGGGTGGGACAGATACGCAGTATTTT; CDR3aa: CASSDPRGGTDTQYF
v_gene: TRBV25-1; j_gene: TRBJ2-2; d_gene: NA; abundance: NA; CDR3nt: TGTGCCAGCAGTGAATTCACAGCGGGTCACCTCGGGACCGGGGAGCTGTTTTTT; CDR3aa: CASSEFTAGHLGTGELFF
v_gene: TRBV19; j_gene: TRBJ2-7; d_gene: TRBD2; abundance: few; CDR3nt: TGTGCCAGTAGTAGATCGGGCGGGAGGGCCCACGAGCAGTACTTC; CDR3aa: CASSRSGGRAHEQYF
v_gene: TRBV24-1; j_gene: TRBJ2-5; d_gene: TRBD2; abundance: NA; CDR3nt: TGTGCCACCAGTGATTCCCGGGGACTAGCGGGAGTGTTGGAGACCCAGTACTTC; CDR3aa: CATSDSRGLAGVLETQYF
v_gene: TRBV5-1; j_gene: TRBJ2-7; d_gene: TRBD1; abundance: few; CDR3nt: TGCGCCAGCAGCTCCGCGGCGGGACAGGCTTACGAGCAGTACTTC; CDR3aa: CASSSAAGQAYEQYF
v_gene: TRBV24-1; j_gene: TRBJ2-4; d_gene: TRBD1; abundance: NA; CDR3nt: TGTGCCACCAGTCAGCAGGGGGCGACCAAAAACATTCAGTACTTC; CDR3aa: CATSQQGATKNIQYF
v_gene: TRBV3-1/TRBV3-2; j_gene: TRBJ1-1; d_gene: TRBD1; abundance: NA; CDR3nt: TGTGCCAGCAGCCAAGACGCGCACGACAGGGCTCGTCGGGCTTTCTTT; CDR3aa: CASSQDAHDRARRAFF